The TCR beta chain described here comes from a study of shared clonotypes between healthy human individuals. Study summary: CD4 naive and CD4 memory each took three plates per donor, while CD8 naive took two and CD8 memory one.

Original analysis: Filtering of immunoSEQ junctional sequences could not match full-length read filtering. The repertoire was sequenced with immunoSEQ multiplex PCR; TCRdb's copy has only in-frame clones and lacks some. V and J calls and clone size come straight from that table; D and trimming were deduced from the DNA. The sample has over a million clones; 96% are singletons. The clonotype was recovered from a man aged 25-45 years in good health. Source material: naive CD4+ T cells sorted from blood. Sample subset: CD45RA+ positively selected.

The CDR3 protein is CASSLLGQAYNEQFF. In DNA, the CDR3 is TGTGCCAGCAGCTTGTTGGGACAGGCCTACAATGAGCAGTTCTTC. V usage is TRBV5-6 and J usage is TRBJ2-1, with 8 bases aligning to TRBD1. Unmatched junction bases numbered 2, after V lost 1 base and J lost 2 bases. CDR3 length: 15 residues. Germline CDR1 and CDR2: SGHDT and YYEEEE.